The next 11 T cell receptor beta chains were all read from a single sample in a study of technical replicates of blood from several donors. The method was immunoSEQ multiplex PCR; TCRdb's version includes in-frame clones alone and lacks a portion of them. This table holds some 82,000 clones, around 97% found once. The sample was T cells isolated from PBMCs. Source of these receptors: a human donor in good health.

The J gene is TRBJ1-5, the V gene TRBV2, with D possibly being TRBD1 (5 bases). CDR1 and CDR2 (germline): SNHLY, FYNNEI. V was trimmed by 6 bases and J by 10 bases, leaving 10 bases between them. The CDR3 extends over 11 amino acids. CDR3 residues: CASSAGSPQHF. As DNA, the CDR3 is TGTGCCAGCAGCGCAGGGTCTCCCCAGCATTTT. Together with reference TRBV2 and TRBJ1-5, the CDR3 gives the full variable domain: EPEVTQTPSHQVTQMGQEVILRCVPISNHLYFYWYRQILGQKVEFLVSFYNNEISEKSEIFDDQFSVERPDGSNFTLKIRSTKLEDSAMYFCASSAGSPQHFGDGTRLSIL.

With regard to this clone: Other nucleotide sequences from this sample produce the same CDR3. This chain uses TRBV5-6 with TRBJ2-7, with a possible D match to TRBD1 (6 bases). CDR3 length equals 16 residues. From germline, CDR1 is SGHDT and CDR2 YYEEEE. V was pared by 4 bases and J by 0 bases, with 17 bases between. The CDR3, as DNA: TGTGCCAGCAGCCCAACCCGGGACATCTTCTCCTACGAGCAGTACTTC. Translating it yields CASSPTRDIFSYEQYF.

This rearrangement joins TRBV15 to TRBJ1-5, with 8 nucleotides matching TRBD1. With V trimmed by 4 bases and J by 4 bases, 15 bases remained unmatched. In germline, CDR1 is LNHNV, CDR2 YYDKDF (reference sequence). This CDR3 is built from 18 residues. CDR3 residues: CATSMFLRGQGANQPQHF. The CDR3 DNA is TGTGCCACCAGCATGTTCCTAAGAGGACAGGGAGCGAATCAGCCCCAGCATTTT.

This clone has just a few counts. The rearrangement uses TRBV5-1 and TRBJ1-1, with TRBD1 identical over 7 bases. Germline V gives CDR1 SGHRS, CDR2 YFSETQ. The CDR3 has 15 residues. With 2 bases clipped from V and 4 bases from J, the junction kept 8 bases outside the gene matches. DNA for the CDR3: TGCGCCAGCAGCTTCTTCAGGGGGGAGATCACTGAAGCTTTCTTT. It specifies CASSFFRGEITEAFF.

This chain links TRBV6-5 with TRBJ2-1, with 10 bases identical to TRBD2. Germline-derived CDR1 and CDR2 are MNHEY and SVGAGI. The CDR3 is 12 amino acids. Unmatched junction bases numbered 2, after V lost 8 bases and J lost 7 bases. The CDR3 DNA follows: TGTGCCAGCTCTAGCGGGGGTAATGAGCAGTTCTTC. Translated, it gives CASSSGGNEQFF.

The V gene is TRBV27, the J gene TRBJ2-7, with D possibly being TRBD1 (6 bases). V was cut by 10 bases and J by 0 bases, with 16 bases left in between. Germline V CDR1 and CDR2: MNHEY, SMNVEV (reference sequence). The CDR3 covers 14 residues. The CDR3 loop is CATQLTGPSYEQYF. Written as DNA, the CDR3 is TGTGCCACCCAGCTGACAGGTCCCTCCTACGAGCAGTACTTC.

The chain recombines TRBV10-1 with TRBJ2-2; TRBD2 is a possible D gene (7 bases). Germline values: CDR1 WNHNN, CDR2 SYGVQD (reference sequence). The CDR3 has 15 amino acids. Trimming shortened V by 5 bases and J by 7 bases, and 17 bases separated the two germline ends. In DNA, the CDR3 is TGCGCCAGCAGTAAGGGGGGGCCTCTAAACGGGGAGCTGTTTTTT. It codes for CASSKGGPLNGELFF.

The chain joins TRBV21-1 to TRBJ2-7; the table calls TRBD1, which could not be checked here. TRBV21-1 is marked as a pseudogene. The CDR3 spans 14 residues. The CDR3 sequence: CASTKTGLGHEQYF. The DNA of the CDR3 is TGTGCCAGCACCAAAACAGGGTTAGGCCACGAGCAGTACTTC.

The chain uses TRBV4-2 and TRBJ2-7; 7 nucleotides match TRBD2. The CDR3 is made up of 13 amino acids. Germline loops: CDR1 LGHNA, CDR2 YNFKEQ. V gave up 4 bases and J gave up 3 bases; unmatched junction bases: 3. CDR3 residues: CASSRGGNYEQYF. As DNA, the CDR3 is TGTGCCAGCAGCCGGGGGGGGAACTACGAGCAGTACTTC.

The chain joins TRBV6-5 to TRBJ1-2, with a weak D call TRBD1 (6 bases). Germline V gene data show CDR1 as MNHEY and CDR2 as SVGAGI. The CDR3 has 13 amino acids. V was shortened by 2 bases and J by 4 bases, with 8 bases between the two germline ends. CDR3 region: CASSYKQGYGYTF. DNA of the CDR3: TGTGCCAGCAGTTACAAACAGGGCTATGGCTACACCTTC.

The J gene is TRBJ2-5, the V gene TRBV2; tentatively, D is TRBD2 (6 bases). The V end lost 1 base, the J end lost 5 bases, and 14 bases lay between the germline ends. From germline, CDR1 is SNHLY and CDR2 FYNNEI. The CDR3 runs 15 residues. The CDR3 loop reads CASSEGGLRSETQYF. In nucleotides, the CDR3 is TGTGCCAGCAGTGAAGGGGGACTTCGGTCGGAGACCCAGTACTTC. Looking up the rest from reference TRBV2 and TRBJ2-5 gives the full variable domain: EPEVTQTPSHQVTQMGQEVILRCVPISNHLYFYWYRQILGQKVEFLVSFYNNEISEKSEIFDDQFSVERPDGSNFTLKIRSTKLEDSAMYFCASSEGGLRSETQYFGPGTRLLVL.